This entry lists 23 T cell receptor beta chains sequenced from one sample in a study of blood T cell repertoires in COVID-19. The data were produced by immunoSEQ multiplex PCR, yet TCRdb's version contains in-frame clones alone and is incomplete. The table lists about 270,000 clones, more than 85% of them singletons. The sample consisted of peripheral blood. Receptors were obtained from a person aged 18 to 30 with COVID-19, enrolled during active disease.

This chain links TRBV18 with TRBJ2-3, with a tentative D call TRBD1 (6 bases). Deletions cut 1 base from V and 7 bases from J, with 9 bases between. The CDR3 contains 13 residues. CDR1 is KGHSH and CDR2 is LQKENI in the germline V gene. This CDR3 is CASSPRDTHTQYF. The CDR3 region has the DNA TGTGCCAGCTCACCACGGGACACCCATACGCAGTATTTT.

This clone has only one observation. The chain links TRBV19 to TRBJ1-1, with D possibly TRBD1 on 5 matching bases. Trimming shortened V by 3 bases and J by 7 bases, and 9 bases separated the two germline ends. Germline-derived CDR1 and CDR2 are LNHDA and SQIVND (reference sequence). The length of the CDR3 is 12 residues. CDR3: CASSIEGDEAFF. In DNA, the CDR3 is TGTGCCAGTAGTATTGAAGGGGATGAAGCTTTCTTT.

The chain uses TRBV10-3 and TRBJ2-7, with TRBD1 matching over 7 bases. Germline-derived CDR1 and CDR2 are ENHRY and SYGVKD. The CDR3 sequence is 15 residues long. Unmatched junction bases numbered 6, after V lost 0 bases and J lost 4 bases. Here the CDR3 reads CAISESVGQSYEQYF. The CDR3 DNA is TGTGCCATCAGTGAGTCGGTGGGACAGTCGTACGAGCAGTACTTC.

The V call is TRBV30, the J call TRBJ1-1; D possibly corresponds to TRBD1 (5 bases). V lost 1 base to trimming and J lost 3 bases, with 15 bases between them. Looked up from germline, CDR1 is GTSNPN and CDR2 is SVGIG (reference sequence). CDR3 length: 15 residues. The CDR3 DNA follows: TGTGCCTGGAGTGCTAGGGGCTTATGGTACACTGAAGCTTTCTTT. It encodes CAWSARGLWYTEAFF.

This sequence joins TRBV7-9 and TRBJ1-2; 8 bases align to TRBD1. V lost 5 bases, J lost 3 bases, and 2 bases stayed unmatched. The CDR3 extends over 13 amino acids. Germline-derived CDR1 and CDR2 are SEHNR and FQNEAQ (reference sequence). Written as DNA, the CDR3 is TGTGCCAGCAGCGGGACAGGCCACTATGGCTACACCTTC. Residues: CASSGTGHYGYTF. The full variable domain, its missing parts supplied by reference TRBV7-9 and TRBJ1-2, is DTGVSQNPRHKITKRGQNVTFRCDPISEHNRLYWYRQTLGQGPEFLTYFQNEAQLEKSRLLSDRFSAERPKGSFSTLEIQRTEQGDSAMYLCASSGTGHYGYTFGSGTRLTVV.

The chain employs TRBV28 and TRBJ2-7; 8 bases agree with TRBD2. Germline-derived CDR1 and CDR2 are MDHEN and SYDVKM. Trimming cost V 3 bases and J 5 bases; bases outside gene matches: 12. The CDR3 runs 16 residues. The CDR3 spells CASSLVLAAPGDEQYF. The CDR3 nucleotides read TGTGCCAGCAGTTTGGTACTAGCGGCCCCGGGCGACGAGCAGTACTTC.

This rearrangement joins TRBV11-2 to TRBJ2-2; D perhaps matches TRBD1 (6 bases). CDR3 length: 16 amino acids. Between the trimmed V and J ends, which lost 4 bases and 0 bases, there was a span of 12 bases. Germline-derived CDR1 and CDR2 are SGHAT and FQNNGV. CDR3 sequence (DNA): TGTGCCAGCAGCTCTCCCAGGGGCGCGAACACCGGGGAGCTGTTTTTT. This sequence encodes CASSSPRGANTGELFF.

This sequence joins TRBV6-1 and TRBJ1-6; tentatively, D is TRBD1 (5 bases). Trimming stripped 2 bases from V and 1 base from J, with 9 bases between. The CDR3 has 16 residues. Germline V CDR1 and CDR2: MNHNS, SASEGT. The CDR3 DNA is TGTGCCAGCAGTGAACCTCAGGGTTCCTATAATTCACCCCTCCACTTT. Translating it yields CASSEPQGSYNSPLHF.

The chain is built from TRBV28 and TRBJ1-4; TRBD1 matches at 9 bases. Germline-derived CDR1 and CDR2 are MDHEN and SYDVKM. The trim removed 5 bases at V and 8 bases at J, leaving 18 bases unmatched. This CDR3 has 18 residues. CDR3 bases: TGTGCCAGCAGTCCCAGTCCGGGACAGGGCCCGGTAGGAGAAAAACTGTTTTTT. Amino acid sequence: CASSPSPGQGPVGEKLFF.

The CDR3 nucleotides read TGTGCCAGCAGCGTAGCCCTTTACAATGAGCAGTTCTTC. It specifies CASSVALYNEQFF. The chain recombines TRBV9 with TRBJ2-1; no clear D gene. The germline CDR1 and CDR2 sequences are SGDLS and YYNGEE. The CDR3 length is 13 residues. Trimming took 0 bases from V and 4 from J, leaving 5 bases between them.

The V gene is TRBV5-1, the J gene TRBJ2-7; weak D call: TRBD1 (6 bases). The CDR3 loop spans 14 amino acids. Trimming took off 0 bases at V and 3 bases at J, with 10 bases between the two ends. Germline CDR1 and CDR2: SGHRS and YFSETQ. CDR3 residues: CASSLDRANYEQYF. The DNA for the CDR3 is TGCGCCAGCAGCTTGGACAGGGCCAACTACGAGCAGTACTTC.

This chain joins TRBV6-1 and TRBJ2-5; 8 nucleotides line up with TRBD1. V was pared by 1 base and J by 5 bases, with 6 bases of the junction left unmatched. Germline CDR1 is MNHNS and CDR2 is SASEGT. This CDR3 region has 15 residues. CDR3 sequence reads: CASSEGGRGRETQYF. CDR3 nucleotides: TGTGCCAGCAGTGAAGGTGGCAGGGGGCGGGAGACCCAGTACTTC.

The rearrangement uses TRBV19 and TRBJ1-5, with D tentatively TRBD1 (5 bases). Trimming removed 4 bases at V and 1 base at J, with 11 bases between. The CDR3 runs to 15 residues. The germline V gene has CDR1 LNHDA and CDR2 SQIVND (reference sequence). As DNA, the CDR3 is TGTGCCAGTAGTAGCTTCACAGGCAGCAATCAGCCCCAGCATTTT. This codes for CASSSFTGSNQPQHF.

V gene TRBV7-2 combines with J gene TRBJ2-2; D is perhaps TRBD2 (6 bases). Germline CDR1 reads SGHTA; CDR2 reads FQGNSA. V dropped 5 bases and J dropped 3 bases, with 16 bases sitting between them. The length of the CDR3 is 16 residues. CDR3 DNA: TGTGCCAGCAGCGATGGGACTTCCGACTACACCGGGGAGCTGTTTTTT. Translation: CASSDGTSDYTGELFF.

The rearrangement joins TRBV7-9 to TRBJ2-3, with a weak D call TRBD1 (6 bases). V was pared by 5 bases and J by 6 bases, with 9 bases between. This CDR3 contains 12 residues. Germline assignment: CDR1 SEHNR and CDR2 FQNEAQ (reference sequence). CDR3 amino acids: CASSAQGDTQYF. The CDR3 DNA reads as TGTGCCAGCAGCGCCCAGGGGGATACGCAGTATTTT.

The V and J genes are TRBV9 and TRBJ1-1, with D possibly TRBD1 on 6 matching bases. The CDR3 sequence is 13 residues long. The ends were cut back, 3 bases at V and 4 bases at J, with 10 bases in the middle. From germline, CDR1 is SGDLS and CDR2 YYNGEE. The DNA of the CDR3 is TGTGCCAGCAGCGAGGGAGGGGGCACTGAAGCTTTCTTT. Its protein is CASSEGGGTEAFF.

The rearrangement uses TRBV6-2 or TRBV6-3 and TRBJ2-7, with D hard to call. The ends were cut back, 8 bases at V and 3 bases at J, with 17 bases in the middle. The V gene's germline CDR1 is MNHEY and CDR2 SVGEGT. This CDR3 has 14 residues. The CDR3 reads CASGPQPSHYEQYF. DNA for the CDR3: TGTGCCAGCGGCCCACAGCCATCCCACTACGAGCAGTACTTC.

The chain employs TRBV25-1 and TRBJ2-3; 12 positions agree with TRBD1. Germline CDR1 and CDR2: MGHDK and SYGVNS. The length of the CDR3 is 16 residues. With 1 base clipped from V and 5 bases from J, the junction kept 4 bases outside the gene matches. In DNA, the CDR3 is TGTGCCAGCAGTGAATCGGGACAGGGGGCGGAAGATACGCAGTATTTT. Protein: CASSESGQGAEDTQYF.

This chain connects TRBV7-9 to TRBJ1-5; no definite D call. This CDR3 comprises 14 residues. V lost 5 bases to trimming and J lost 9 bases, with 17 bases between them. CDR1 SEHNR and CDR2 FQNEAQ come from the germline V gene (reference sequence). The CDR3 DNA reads TGTGCCAGCAGCCCACGTGAGGGAGTAGGGCCCCAGCATTTT. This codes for CASSPREGVGPQHF.

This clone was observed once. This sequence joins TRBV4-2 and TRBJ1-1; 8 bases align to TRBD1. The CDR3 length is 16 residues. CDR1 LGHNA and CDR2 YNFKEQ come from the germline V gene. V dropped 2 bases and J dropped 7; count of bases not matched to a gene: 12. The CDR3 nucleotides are TGTGCCAGCAGCCAAACCACAGGGGGGGCTGGGAATGAAGCTTTCTTT. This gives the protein CASSQTTGGAGNEAFF.

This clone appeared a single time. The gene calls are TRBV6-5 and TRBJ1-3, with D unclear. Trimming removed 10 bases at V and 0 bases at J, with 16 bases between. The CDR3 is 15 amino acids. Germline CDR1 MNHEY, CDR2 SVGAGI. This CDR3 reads CATGEGTSSGNTIYF. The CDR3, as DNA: TGTGCCACCGGGGAGGGTACTAGCTCTGGAAACACCATATATTTT.

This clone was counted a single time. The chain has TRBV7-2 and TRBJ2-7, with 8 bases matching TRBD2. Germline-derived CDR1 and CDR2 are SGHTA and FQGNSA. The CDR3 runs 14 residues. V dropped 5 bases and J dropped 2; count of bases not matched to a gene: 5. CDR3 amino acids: CASSGGTRPYEQYF. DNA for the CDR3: TGTGCCAGCAGCGGGGGGACTAGACCCTACGAGCAGTACTTC.

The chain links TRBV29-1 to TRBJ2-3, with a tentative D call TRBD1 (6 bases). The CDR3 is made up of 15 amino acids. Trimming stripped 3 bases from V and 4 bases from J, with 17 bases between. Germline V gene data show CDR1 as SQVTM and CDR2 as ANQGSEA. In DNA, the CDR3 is TGCAGCGTTGATTGGGGCAGGGGATTCCCAGATACGCAGTATTTT. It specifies CSVDWGRGFPDTQYF.